The source of this T cell receptor (beta chain) is a study of blood T cell repertoires in COVID-19. Study overall: Material from acute and convalescent COVID-19 was sourced from the United States, Italy and Spain. From T cells, B-cell-depleted T cells, or PBMCs came the material, which was cDNA or gDNA.

This clone occurred once. With 7 bases clipped from V and 5 bases from J, the junction kept 12 bases outside the gene matches. Germline-derived CDR1 and CDR2 are SGHAT and FQNNGV. This CDR3 is built from 15 residues. In the original workflow: Using reference gene primer amplification, nucleated cell counts were estimated. Method: immunoSEQ multiplex PCR; TCRdb's copy keeps in-frame clones and lacks some. The V and J calls and the clone size are those of that table, but D and trimming were determined from the DNA. The data show about 290,000 clones, around 81% seen once. Input material: peripheral blood. The source of this sequence is a woman between 50 and 59 years old with active or convalescent COVID-19. The rearrangement links TRBV11-2 to TRBJ2-5, with 8 bases fitting TRBD2. CDR3 in DNA: TGTGCCAGCACCATCATTATCGGGGGGGCGGAGACCCAGTACTTC. It is translated as CASTIIIGGAETQYF.